The clone carrying this TCR beta chain was seen once. These data are taken from a study of blood T cell repertoires in COVID-19. Study-level background: There were acute and convalescent COVID-19 samples, and they came from the United States, Italy and Spain. PBMCs, B-cell-depleted T cells, or T cells were the source of the cDNA or gDNA that made up the material.

CDR1 is SGHRS and CDR2 is YFSETQ in the germline V gene. V gave up 3 bases and J gave up 7 bases; unmatched junction bases: 11. This CDR3 spans 17 amino acids. Followed longitudinally, the Seattle patients had been enrolled during active infection. Source study methods: Nucleated cell counts were estimated from reference gene primer amplification. The table came from immunoSEQ multiplex PCR; TCRdb's copy has only in-frame clones and leaves some out. That table gives V, J and clone size, and the DNA gave D and trimming. The sample has 200,000 to 250,000 clones; about 85% are singletons. The source of this sequence is a woman aged 50 to 65 with COVID-19, enrolled during active disease. The J gene is TRBJ1-6, the V gene TRBV5-1; TRBD1 aligns across 9 bases. The sequencing input was peripheral blood. The CDR3 sequence is CASSSGQGLLTNSPLHF. In DNA, the CDR3 is TGCGCCAGCAGCTCCGGACAGGGGCTTCTTACGAATTCACCCCTCCACTTT. Variable domain in full (rest from reference TRBV5-1 and TRBJ1-6): KAGVTQTPRYLIKTRGQQVTLSCSPISGHRSVSWYQQTPGQGLQFLFEYFSETQRNKGNFPGRFSGRQFSNSRSEMNVSTLELGDSALYLCASSSGQGLLTNSPLHFGNGTRLTVT.